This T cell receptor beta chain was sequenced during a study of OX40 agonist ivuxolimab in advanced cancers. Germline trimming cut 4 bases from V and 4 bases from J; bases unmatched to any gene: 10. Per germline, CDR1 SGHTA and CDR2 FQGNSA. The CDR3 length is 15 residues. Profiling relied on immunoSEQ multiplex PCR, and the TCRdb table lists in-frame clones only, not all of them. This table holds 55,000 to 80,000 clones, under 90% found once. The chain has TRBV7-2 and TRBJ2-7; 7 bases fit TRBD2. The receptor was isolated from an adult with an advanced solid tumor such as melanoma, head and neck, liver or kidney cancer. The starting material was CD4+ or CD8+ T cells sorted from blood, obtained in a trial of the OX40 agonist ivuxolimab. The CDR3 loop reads CASSSRTSRKYEQYF. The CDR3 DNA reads TGTGCCAGCAGCTCGCGGACTAGTCGGAAATACGAGCAGTACTTC.